Presented here are 18 T cell receptor beta chains from one specimen sequenced in a study of cytomegalovirus exposure and HLA in healthy donors. 13 Jbeta primers and 60 Vbeta primers were used for the PCR. The assay was immunoSEQ multiplex PCR, and TCRdb's table has in-frame clones only and misses some. The sample includes 40,000 to 55,000 clones, around 70% seen only once; the top ten take 2.5% to 3%. Sample: PBMCs. The origin of the receptors is a man younger than 35 in good health and CMV-seronegative.

The chain employs TRBV7-3 and TRBJ2-2, with 7 bases matching TRBD2. V was pared by 5 bases and J by 4 bases, with 7 bases of the junction left unmatched. The CDR3 has 15 amino acids. CDR1 SGHTA and CDR2 FQGTGA come from the germline V gene. The CDR3 bases are TGTGCCAGCAGCCCCCGACTAGCCGGCACCGGGGAGCTGTTTTTT. It encodes CASSPRLAGTGELFF.

The chain joins TRBV6-5 to TRBJ2-2; tentative D call: TRBD2 (6 bases). Germline CDR1 MNHEY, CDR2 SVGAGI. The CDR3 has 13 amino acids. V was pared by 6 bases and J by 9 bases, with 14 bases between. CDR3 coding DNA: TGTGCCAGCAGCCAAGGCGGGGCCCGGGAGCTGTTTTTT. It codes for CASSQGGARELFF.

This chain joins TRBV9 and TRBJ2-5; tentative D call: TRBD2 (6 bases). V was trimmed by 3 bases and J by 4 bases, leaving 13 bases between them. The germline CDR1 and CDR2 sequences are SGDLS and YYNGEE. CDR3 length: 14 residues. The CDR3 reads CASSDRRGSETQYF. Written as DNA, the CDR3 is TGTGCCAGCAGCGACCGTCGGGGGTCAGAGACCCAGTACTTC.

CDR3 sequence: CASSLTGGIGEAFF. In DNA form, the CDR3 reads TGCGCCAGCAGCTTGACAGGGGGTATAGGTGAAGCTTTCTTT. The chain combines TRBV5-1 with TRBJ1-1, with 8 bases aligning to TRBD1. Unmatched junction bases numbered 6, after V lost 1 base and J lost 7 bases. From germline, CDR1 is SGHRS and CDR2 YFSETQ. The CDR3 runs to 14 residues.

This clone came up once. V gene TRBV2 combines with J gene TRBJ2-7, with D unresolved. CDR1 SNHLY and CDR2 FYNNEI come from the germline V gene. V was clipped by 3 bases and J by 6 bases, with 6 bases between them. The CDR3 spans 11 residues. The CDR3 nucleotides read TGTGCCAGCAGTGAGTATCCCGAGCAGTACTTC. Encoded protein: CASSEYPEQYF.

This chain uses TRBV10-3 with TRBJ2-3; maybe TRBD1 (7 bases). The CDR3 is made up of 16 amino acids. Trimming took 4 bases from V and 3 from J, leaving 17 bases between them. Per germline, CDR1 ENHRY and CDR2 SYGVKD. CDR3 residues: CAISVLEGAVTDTQYF. The CDR3 bases are TGTGCCATCAGTGTATTGGAGGGGGCGGTGACAGATACGCAGTATTTT.

The chain links TRBV7-2 to TRBJ1-3; D uncertain. With 2 bases removed from V and 2 bases from J, the gap between germline ends came to 7 bases. CDR1 and CDR2 from the germline V gene are SGHTA and FQGNSA. The CDR3 extends over 14 amino acids. CDR3: CASSLWSAGNTIYF. The DNA of the CDR3 is TGTGCCAGCAGCTTATGGAGCGCTGGAAACACCATATATTTT.

This clone was seen just once. This sequence joins TRBV7-9 and TRBJ1-2; D is perhaps TRBD1 (5 bases). Germline-derived CDR1 and CDR2 are SEHNR and FQNEAQ (reference sequence). With 5 bases removed from V and 3 bases from J, the gap between germline ends came to 13 bases. This CDR3 region has 14 residues. CDR3 nucleotides: TGTGCCAGCAGCCCCGGGGGATGGGACTATGGCTACACCTTC. It translates to CASSPGGWDYGYTF.

The CDR3 is CASSVGQRAGTDTQYF. The CDR3 DNA reads as TGTGCCAGCAGCGTAGGTCAGCGGGCGGGCACAGATACGCAGTATTTT. The genes are TRBV9 and TRBJ2-3; D possibly corresponds to TRBD2 (6 bases). V was trimmed by 0 bases and J by 1 base, leaving 12 bases between them. Germline V lookup: CDR1 SGDLS, CDR2 YYNGEE. The CDR3 runs to 16 residues.

CDR3 loop: CASSAAGSYEQYF. Written as DNA, the CDR3 is TGTGCCAGCAGCGCCGCAGGCTCCTACGAGCAGTACTTC. V gene TRBV9 combines with J gene TRBJ2-7; no clear D gene. V lost 3 bases, J lost 0 bases, and 7 bases lay in between. Germline-derived CDR1 and CDR2 are SGDLS and YYNGEE. The CDR3 runs to 13 residues. Based on the CDR3 plus reference TRBV9 and TRBJ2-7, the full variable domain is DSGVTQTPKHLITATGQRVTLRCSPRSGDLSVYWYQQSLDQGLQFLIQYYNGEERAKGNILERFSAQQFPDLHSELNLSSLELGDSALYFCASSAAGSYEQYFGPGTRLTVT.

This chain uses TRBV6-5 with TRBJ1-5, with 9 bases that match TRBD1. The CDR3 has 15 amino acids. Germline CDR1 is MNHEY and CDR2 is SVGAGI. J gave up 7 bases and V 6 bases, and 10 bases lay outside the gene matches. CDR3 sequence (DNA): TGTGCCAGCAGCCGCGGACAGGGGTTGGGCCAGCCCCAGCATTTT. Translated, it gives CASSRGQGLGQPQHF.

This chain joins TRBV25-1 and TRBJ2-3, with TRBD1 matching over 10 bases. The ends lost 3 bases at V and 5 bases at J; junction bases unmatched: 5. CDR3 length: 15 amino acids. Germline-derived CDR1 and CDR2 are MGHDK and SYGVNS. For the CDR3, the DNA is TGTGCCAGCAGTGATTGGACAGGGGGACAAGATACGCAGTATTTT. Its protein product is CASSDWTGGQDTQYF.

This clone was seen more than once but under ten times. The V call is TRBV29-1, the J call TRBJ1-1; D is ambiguous. Trimming took 4 bases from V and 4 from J, leaving 13 bases between them. The CDR3 sequence is 13 residues long. CDR1 is SQVTM and CDR2 is ANQGSEA in the germline V gene. Here the CDR3 DNA reads TGCAGCGTTGGCGACGGGTCGCGCACTGAAGCTTTCTTT. It yields the protein CSVGDGSRTEAFF. The whole variable domain, remainder taken from reference TRBV29-1 and TRBJ1-1, is SAVISQKPSRDICQRGTSLTIQCQVDSQVTMMFWYRQQPGQSLTLIATANQGSEATYESGFVIDKFPISRPNLTFSTLTVSNMSPEDSSIYLCSVGDGSRTEAFFGQGTRLTVV.

The chain employs TRBV30 and TRBJ2-5; 8 positions match TRBD2. V trimming: 1 base; J trimming: 4 bases; junction bases outside the gene matches: 2. This CDR3 region has 13 residues. Germline CDR1 and CDR2: GTSNPN and SVGIG (reference sequence). The CDR3, as DNA: TGTGCCTGGAGTGGGACTAGCCGAGAGACCCAGTACTTC. Translating it yields CAWSGTSRETQYF.

This clone was seen a single time. The chain recombines TRBV25-1 with TRBJ2-1; D is unclear. Per the germline V gene, CDR1 is MGHDK and CDR2 is SYGVNS. This CDR3 has 14 amino acids. V was cut by 5 bases and J by 4 bases, with 12 bases left in between. CDR3 sequence reads: CASSTDGRYNEQFF. The CDR3 DNA follows: TGTGCCAGCAGTACAGACGGCCGTTACAATGAGCAGTTCTTC.

The CDR3 region has the DNA TGTGCCAGCAGCTTAGGTCCGGGACAGGACTCCGAGCAGTACTTC. Translated, it gives CASSLGPGQDSEQYF. The chain couples TRBV7-7 to TRBJ2-7; TRBD1 agrees at 8 bases. This CDR3 is built from 15 residues. From germline, CDR1 is SSHAT and CDR2 FNYEAQ (reference sequence). The trim removed 1 base at V and 6 bases at J, leaving 8 bases unmatched. Drawing the rest from reference TRBV7-7 and TRBJ2-7, the complete variable domain is GAGVSQSPRYKVTKRGQDVTLRCDPISSHATLYWYQQALGQGPEFLTYFNYEAQPDKSGLPSDRFSAERPEGSISTLTIQRTEQRDSAMYRCASSLGPGQDSEQYFGPGTRLTVT.

The genes are TRBV11-3 and TRBJ2-2; maybe TRBD2 (6 bases). V lost 5 bases to trimming and J lost 4 bases, with 17 bases between them. Looked up from germline, CDR1 is SGHNT and CDR2 is YENEEA. There are 16 residues in the CDR3. The CDR3 region has the DNA TGTGCCAGCAGCCCCTCGACTAGAACGGGCACCGGGGAGCTGTTTTTT. Amino acid sequence: CASSPSTRTGTGELFF.

The chain carries TRBV6-5 and TRBJ2-7, with 10 bases that match TRBD1. Germline trimming cut 0 bases from V and 6 bases from J; bases unmatched to any gene: 8. This CDR3 has 16 amino acids. Per germline, CDR1 MNHEY and CDR2 SVGAGI. The CDR3 nucleotides are TGTGCCAGCAGTTACTCATCCGGGACAGGGGCCCCCGAGCAGTACTTC. Protein product: CASSYSSGTGAPEQYF.